The T cell receptor beta chain under discussion was sequenced for a study of T-cell memory formation after mild COVID-19. Study at large: The two donors had largely donor-specific TCR clusters.

V was pared by 3 bases and J by 4 bases, with 7 bases between. Germline V lookup: CDR1 SQVTM, CDR2 ANQGSEA. This CDR3 contains 11 residues. One entry per CDR3 protein results from TCRdb running MiXCR on the 5' RACE reads. The table shows under 300,000 distinct CDR3 sequences, with roughly 8% occurring only once. The TCR sequence derives from a man between 18 and 35 years old who had mild COVID-19 (a few samples of this study predate the infection). Cell type and time point are not known. J is TRBJ2-7 and V is TRBV29-1; D remains ambiguous. The specimen was PBMCs or a T cell subset sorted from them (not recorded which). CDR3 sequence: CSVDTGYEQYV. DNA for the CDR3: TGCAGCGTTGATACTGGGTACGAGCAGTACGTC.